The 21 T cell receptor beta chains in this list originate from one sample, sequenced in a study of blood T cell repertoires in COVID-19. The table came from immunoSEQ multiplex PCR; TCRdb's copy has only in-frame clones and leaves some out. The table has 400,000 to 500,000 clones, around 89% seen once. Sequenced sample: PBMCs or T cells enriched from blood (not recorded which). These receptors were collected from a woman in her thirties or forties who had recovered from COVID-19.

This clone was observed a single time. The V gene is TRBV9, the J gene TRBJ2-1, with no clear D. The V end was cut by 0 bases, the J end by 1 base, with 8 bases between. The CDR3 is 15 residues long. CDR1 SGDLS and CDR2 YYNGEE come from the germline V gene. The CDR3, as DNA: TGTGCCAGCAGCGTAGGCAGTATATCCTACAATGAGCAGTTCTTC. This codes for CASSVGSISYNEQFF.

CDR3 DNA sequence: TGTGCCAGCTCTCAGGGGAAGGTGGGGCACACTGAAGCTTTCTTT. Its protein product is CASSQGKVGHTEAFF. The chain is built from TRBV9 and TRBJ1-1, with D possibly TRBD1 on 6 matching bases. The germline gives CDR1 SGDLS, CDR2 YYNGEE. V lost 7 bases and J lost 3, with 19 bases in between. The CDR3 totals 15 residues. Drawing the rest from reference TRBV9 and TRBJ1-1, the complete variable domain is DSGVTQTPKHLITATGQRVTLRCSPRSGDLSVYWYQQSLDQGLQFLIQYYNGEERAKGNILERFSAQQFPDLHSELNLSSLELGDSALYFCASSQGKVGHTEAFFGQGTRLTVV.

The CDR3 DNA is TGTGCCAGCAGCTTAGTCCACGGACGGGACTATAATTCACCCCTCCACTTT. This sequence encodes CASSLVHGRDYNSPLHF. The rearrangement links TRBV11-2 to TRBJ1-6; D remains ambiguous. Per the germline V gene, CDR1 is SGHAT and CDR2 is FQNNGV. CDR3 size: 17 residues. Trimming cost V 1 base and J 3 bases, with 13 bases left between them. The whole variable domain, remainder taken from reference TRBV11-2 and TRBJ1-6, is EAGVAQSPRYKIIEKRQSVAFWCNPISGHATLYWYQQILGQGPKLLIQFQNNGVVDDSQLPKDRFSAERLKGVDSTLKIQPAKLEDSAVYLCASSLVHGRDYNSPLHFGNGTRLTVT.

The chain couples TRBV27 to TRBJ2-7, with 7 bases identical to TRBD1. V shed 7 bases and J 1 base; nucleotides not matched to a gene: 16. Per germline, CDR1 MNHEY and CDR2 SMNVEV (reference sequence). CDR3 length: 17 residues. This CDR3 is CASTPGARRTGSYEQYF. The CDR3, as DNA: TGTGCCAGCACCCCCGGGGCCCGGCGGACAGGTTCCTACGAGCAGTACTTC.

The chain has TRBV7-6 and TRBJ1-1, with D possibly being TRBD1 (6 bases). The CDR3 consists of 15 residues. CDR1 is SGHVS, CDR2 FNYEAQ, per germline. V was clipped by 5 bases and J by 2 bases, with 15 bases between them. CDR3 loop: CASSGGAGVNTEAFF. In DNA, the CDR3 is TGTGCCAGCAGCGGGGGTGCAGGGGTAAACACTGAAGCTTTCTTT.

V and J are TRBV7-9 and TRBJ2-7, with 8 bases fitting TRBD2. Per the germline V gene, CDR1 is SEHNR and CDR2 is FQNEAQ (reference sequence). This CDR3 is built from 13 residues. J gave up 5 bases and V 5 bases, and 5 bases lay outside the gene matches. The CDR3 sequence: CASSRGGFDEQYF. The CDR3 region has the DNA TGTGCCAGCAGCCGGGGGGGATTCGACGAGCAGTACTTC.

This rearrangement joins TRBV6-5 to TRBJ1-1; no definite D call. CDR1 is MNHEY and CDR2 is SVGAGI in the germline V gene. With 0 bases removed from V and 9 bases from J, the gap between germline ends came to 14 bases. CDR3 length equals 14 residues. The CDR3 DNA sequence: TGTGCCAGCAGTTACTCGAATAGCGTGCGACAAGCTTTCTTT. Translation: CASSYSNSVRQAFF.

This chain connects TRBV7-8 to TRBJ1-1, with TRBD1 matching 7 bases. The CDR3 loop spans 14 amino acids. V lost 1 base and J lost 7; bases outside the gene matches: 6. Germline-derived CDR1 and CDR2 are SGHVS and FQNEAQ. CDR3 sequence: CASSLEGAGGEAFF. The CDR3 DNA is TGTGCCAGCAGCTTAGAGGGGGCGGGAGGTGAAGCTTTCTTT. The complete variable domain, with remaining parts taken from reference TRBV7-8 and TRBJ1-1, reads GAGVSQSPRYKVAKRGQDVALRCDPISGHVSLFWYQQALGQGPEFLTYFQNEAQLDKSGLPSDRFFAERPEGSVSTLKIQRTQQEDSAVYLCASSLEGAGGEAFFGQGTRLTVV.

This CDR3 is CASFNPLAGGNEQFF. The CDR3, as DNA: TGCGCCAGCTTCAATCCCCTAGCGGGAGGAAATGAGCAGTTCTTC. This chain links TRBV10-2 with TRBJ2-1; 11 positions match TRBD2. CDR1 is WSHSY and CDR2 is SAAADI in the germline V gene. Germline trimming cut 8 bases from V and 7 bases from J; bases unmatched to any gene: 10. The CDR3 contains 15 residues.

This sequence joins TRBV2 and TRBJ1-1; D may be TRBD1 (5 bases). The CDR3 loop spans 15 amino acids. Germline values: CDR1 SNHLY, CDR2 FYNNEI. V lost 7 bases and J lost 1, with 16 bases in between. CDR3 sequence reads: CASILYGGTNTEAFF. Written as DNA, the CDR3 is TGTGCCAGCATTCTATACGGGGGGACGAACACTGAAGCTTTCTTT. Drawing the rest from reference TRBV2 and TRBJ1-1, the complete variable domain is EPEVTQTPSHQVTQMGQEVILRCVPISNHLYFYWYRQILGQKVEFLVSFYNNEISEKSEIFDDQFSVERPDGSNFTLKIRSTKLEDSAMYFCASILYGGTNTEAFFGQGTRLTVV.

The gene calls are TRBV18 and TRBJ2-1; D is perhaps TRBD2 (5 bases). V shed 0 bases and J shed 5 bases, with 11 bases lying between them. In germline, CDR1 is KGHSH, CDR2 LQKENI. The CDR3 is 15 amino acids. The CDR3 DNA is TGTGCCAGCTCACCACCGGGTTTCGGGGACAATGAGCAGTTCTTC. Its translation: CASSPPGFGDNEQFF.

V is TRBV6-1 and J is TRBJ2-7; a weak D match, TRBD1 (6 bases). Germline V lookup: CDR1 MNHNS, CDR2 SASEGT. The CDR3 runs 15 residues. The ends were cut back, 2 bases at V and 2 bases at J, with 13 bases in the middle. In DNA, the CDR3 is TGTGCCAGCAGTGAATTAGGCAGGGGCACCTACGAGCAGTACTTC. Protein sequence: CASSELGRGTYEQYF.

V usage is TRBV7-9 and J usage is TRBJ2-7; 10 bases are a match to TRBD2. Per germline, CDR1 SEHNR and CDR2 FQNEAQ (reference sequence). V lost 6 bases and J lost 5; bases outside the gene matches: 7. The CDR3 sequence is 14 residues long. CDR3 residues: CASSFLAGVNEQYF. Written as DNA, the CDR3 is TGTGCCAGCAGTTTCCTAGCGGGAGTGAACGAGCAGTACTTC.

The J gene is TRBJ2-2, the V gene TRBV24-1; 10 nucleotides agree with TRBD1. V lost 4 bases, J lost 3 bases, and 4 bases stayed unmatched. The CDR3 is made up of 16 amino acids. Germline V gene sequence: CDR1 KGHDR, CDR2 SFDVKD. CDR3 DNA sequence: TGTGCCACCAGTGACCCCGGGACAGGGGACACCGGGGAGCTGTTTTTT. It is translated as CATSDPGTGDTGELFF.

The V and J genes are TRBV23-1 and TRBJ1-4; no firm D call. TRBV23-1 belongs to the ORF category, with a function that is uncertain. The CDR3 sequence is 20 residues long. The V gene lost 1 base and the J gene lost 6 bases, with 27 bases spanning the gap. The CDR3 protein is CASSQLVKIRGVALDEKLFF. The CDR3 bases are TGCGCCAGCAGTCAATTAGTAAAAATTCGCGGGGTAGCTTTGGATGAAAAACTGTTTTTT.

This clone has just one count. The chain uses TRBV12-5 and TRBJ2-7; D possibly corresponds to TRBD2 (6 bases). Germline V CDR1 and CDR2: LGHNT, FRNRAP. This CDR3 is built from 16 residues. Trimming pared 3 bases from V and 2 bases from J, leaving 17 bases between. For the CDR3, the DNA is TGTGCTAGTGGTTTTAATCCAGCGGGCAGCACCTACGAGCAGTACTTC. Encoded protein: CASGFNPAGSTYEQYF.

J is TRBJ1-2 and V is TRBV5-1; tentatively, D is TRBD1 (5 bases). Germline values: CDR1 SGHRS, CDR2 YFSETQ. The CDR3 sequence is 13 residues long. The V end lost 4 bases, the J end lost 2 bases, and 9 bases lay between the germline ends. The CDR3 DNA reads as TGCGCCAGCAGCAGGGGCACAAACTATGGCTACACCTTC. Encoded protein: CASSRGTNYGYTF.

This sequence joins TRBV19 and TRBJ2-2; D may be TRBD2 (6 bases). Per the germline V gene, CDR1 is LNHDA and CDR2 is SQIVND (reference sequence). The CDR3 length is 18 residues. V was clipped by 4 bases and J by 0 bases, with 18 bases between them. CDR3 nucleotide sequence: TGTGCCAGTAGTAGCTTAGGACTGGGACTGACGAACACCGGGGAGCTGTTTTTT. Encoded protein: CASSSLGLGLTNTGELFF.

The rearrangement joins TRBV7-8 to TRBJ1-5; 7 bases map to TRBD1. Trimming took 4 bases from V and 1 from J; bases not matched to a gene: 4. Germline V CDR1 and CDR2: SGHVS, FQNEAQ. This CDR3 region has 15 residues. CDR3 protein: CASSYSGQSNQPQHF. The CDR3 region has the DNA TGTGCCAGCAGCTACTCGGGACAGAGCAATCAGCCCCAGCATTTT.

The rearrangement uses TRBV14 and TRBJ2-5; D perhaps matches TRBD1 (6 bases). Trimming took off 5 bases at V and 4 bases at J, with 14 bases between the two ends. Germline lookup yields CDR1 SGHDN and CDR2 FVKESK. This CDR3 comprises 14 residues. CDR3 bases: TGTGCCAGCAGCAATATACAGGGATCAGAGACCCAGTACTTC. Its translation: CASSNIQGSETQYF.

J is TRBJ2-1 and V is TRBV19; possibly TRBD2 for D (5 bases). The CDR3 runs to 14 residues. The V end lost 7 bases, the J end lost 10 bases, and 20 bases lay between the germline ends. CDR1 is LNHDA, CDR2 SQIVND, per germline (reference sequence). The CDR3 bases are TGTGCCAGTATTGCTGGTGGGAGCGGCCCCGAGCAGTTCTTC. This translates into CASIAGGSGPEQFF. The variable domain in full, with the rest retrieved from reference TRBV19 and TRBJ2-1, is DGGITQSPKYLFRKEGQNVTLSCEQNLNHDAMYWYRQDPGQGLRLIYYSQIVNDFQKGDIAEGYSVSREKKESFPLTVTSAQKNPTAFYLCASIAGGSGPEQFFGPGTRLTVL.